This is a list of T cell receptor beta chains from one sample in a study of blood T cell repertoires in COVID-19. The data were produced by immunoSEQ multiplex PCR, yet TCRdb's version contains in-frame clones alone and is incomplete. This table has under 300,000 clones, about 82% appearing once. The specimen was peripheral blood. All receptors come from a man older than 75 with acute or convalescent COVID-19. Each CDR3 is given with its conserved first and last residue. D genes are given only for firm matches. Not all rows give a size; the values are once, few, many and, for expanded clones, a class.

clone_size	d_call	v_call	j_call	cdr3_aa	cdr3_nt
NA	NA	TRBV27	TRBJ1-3	CASSSLASGNTIYF	TGTGCCAGCAGTTCACTTGCCTCTGGAAACACCATATATTTT
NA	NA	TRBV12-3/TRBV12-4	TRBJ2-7	CASSFAWEQYF	TGTGCCAGCAGTTTTGCGTGGGAGCAGTACTTC
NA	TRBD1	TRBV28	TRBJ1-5	CASSRPGQGYGSNQPQHF	TGTGCCAGCAGTCGTCCGGGACAGGGGTATGGTAGCAATCAGCCCCAGCATTTT
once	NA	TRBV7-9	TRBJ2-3	CASSPRPGTNTDTQYF	TGTGCCAGCAGCCCTCGACCCGGGACAAACACAGATACGCAGTATTTT
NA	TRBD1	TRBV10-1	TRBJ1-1	CASRGTGGAFF	TGCGCCAGCAGAGGGACAGGGGGAGCTTTCTTT
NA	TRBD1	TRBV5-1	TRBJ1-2	CASSARGSGYGYTF	TGCGCCAGCAGCGCCAGGGGGAGCGGCTATGGCTACACCTTC
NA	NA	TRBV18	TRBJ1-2	CASSPGTIAYGYTF	TGTGCCAGCTCACCCGGGACAATCGCCTATGGCTACACCTTC
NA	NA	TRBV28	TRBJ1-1	CASSLTRGSTEAFF	TGTGCCAGCAGCCTTACCCGGGGGAGCACTGAAGCTTTCTTT
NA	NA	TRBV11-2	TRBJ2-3	CASSSGLVVATSTDTQYF	TGTGCCAGCAGCTCCGGTTTGGTGGTTGCCACTAGCACAGATACGCAGTATTTT
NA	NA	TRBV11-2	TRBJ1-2	CASSLDQVGSYTF	TGTGCCAGCAGCTTAGATCAGGTTGGAAGCTACACCTTC
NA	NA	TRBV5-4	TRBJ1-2	CASSWGGEPPGYTF	TGTGCCAGCAGCTGGGGGGGGGAGCCCCCAGGCTACACCTTC
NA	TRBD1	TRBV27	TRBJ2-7	CASSYRGYDEQYF	TGTGCCAGCAGCTACAGGGGATACGACGAGCAGTACTTC
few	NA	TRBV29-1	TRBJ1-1	CSVEGGGNTEAFF	TGCAGCGTCGAGGGAGGGGGTAACACTGAAGCTTTCTTT
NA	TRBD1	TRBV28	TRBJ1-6	CATWTGGLSLHF	TGTGCCACCTGGACAGGGGGCCTATCCCTCCACTTT
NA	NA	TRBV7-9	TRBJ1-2	CASSLMAQGGYTF	TGTGCCAGCAGCTTAATGGCCCAGGGTGGCTACACCTTC
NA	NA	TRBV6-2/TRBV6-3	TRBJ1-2	CASSPSPYGYTF	TGTGCCAGCAGTCCCTCCCCCTATGGCTACACCTTC
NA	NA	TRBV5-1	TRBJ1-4	CASSSTGSTNEKLFF	TGCGCCAGCAGCTCCACAGGGTCAACTAATGAAAAACTGTTTTTT
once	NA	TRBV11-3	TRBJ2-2	CASSPRAVTGELFF	TGTGCCAGCAGCCCGCGAGCGGTCACCGGGGAGCTGTTTTTT
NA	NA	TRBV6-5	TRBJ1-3	CASSYSPSSGNTIYF	TGTGCCAGCAGTTACTCCCCGAGCTCTGGAAACACCATATATTTT
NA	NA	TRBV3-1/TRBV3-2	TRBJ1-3	CASSQQTVSGNTIYF	TGTGCCAGCAGCCAACAGACAGTATCGGGAAACACCATATATTTT
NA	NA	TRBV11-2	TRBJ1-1	CASSPGQSNTEAFF	TGTGCCAGCAGCCCTGGACAGTCGAACACTGAAGCTTTCTTT
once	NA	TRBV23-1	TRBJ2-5	CASSQSFFKTTGTQYF	TGCGCCAGCAGTCAATCTTTCTTCAAAACAACAGGGACCCAGTACTTC
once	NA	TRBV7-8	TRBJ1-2	CASSIRQNYGYTF	TGTGCCAGCAGCATTAGACAGAACTATGGCTACACCTTC